A selection of T cell receptor beta chains follows, all from one sample in a study of blood T cell repertoires in COVID-19. Assay: immunoSEQ multiplex PCR; the TCRdb copy retains only in-frame clones and omits some. This sample yields roughly 150,000 clones, of which approximately 90% are seen a single time; 2.5% to 3.5% belongs to the top ten. The source material was peripheral blood. The receptors here all came from a woman aged 60-75 years with active COVID-19. The CDR3 runs from the conserved cysteine through the conserved F or W. D genes are given only for firm matches. Clone size is shown for a subset of rows, as once, few, many or a class of expanded clone.

CASSLTSGIGDTQYF,TGTGCCAGCAGCCTGACTAGCGGGATAGGAGATACGCAGTATTTT,15,TRBV7-7,-,TRBJ2-3,TRBD2
CASSYSGQGADTQYF,TGTGCCAGCAGTTACTCGGGACAGGGGGCAGATACGCAGTATTTT,15,TRBV6-5,-,TRBJ2-3,TRBD1
CASSRGLAGEAGELFF,TGTGCCAGCTCACGGGGACTAGCGGGAGAGGCCGGGGAGCTGTTTTTT,16,TRBV18,-,TRBJ2-2,TRBD2
CASSPRPSGIAGELFF,TGTGCCAGCTCACCACGGCCTAGCGGGATTGCCGGGGAGCTGTTTTTT,16,TRBV18,-,TRBJ2-2,TRBD2
CASSLGTQGADTQYF,TGCGCCAGCAGCCTTGGGACTCAGGGGGCAGATACGCAGTATTTT,15,TRBV5-1,once,TRBJ2-3,-
CASSWGPARKNYGYTF,TGTGCCAGCAGCTGGGGCCCGGCCAGGAAGAACTATGGCTACACCTTC,16,TRBV7-2,-,TRBJ1-2,-
CASSHNFRDRRNTIYF,TGTGCCAGCAGCCATAACTTCCGGGACAGAAGAAACACCATATATTTT,16,TRBV3-1/TRBV3-2,-,TRBJ1-3,TRBD1
CASSVLPSQDTQYF,TGTGCCAGCAGCGTCTTACCCTCCCAGGATACGCAGTATTTT,14,TRBV9,few,TRBJ2-3,-
CASSRLPTTGFHFSGANVLTF,TGTGCCAGCAGCCGACTACCCACGACAGGTTTCCATTTCTCTGGGGCCAACGTCCTGACTTTC,21,TRBV6-2/TRBV6-3,few,TRBJ2-6,-
CASSNRQAPNTGELFF,TGTGCCAGCTCAAATCGACAGGCGCCGAACACCGGGGAGCTGTTTTTT,16,TRBV18,-,TRBJ2-2,-
CASSPGSGAPYNEQFF,TGTGCCAGCAGCCCCGGGAGCGGGGCCCCCTACAATGAGCAGTTCTTC,16,TRBV5-6,-,TRBJ2-1,TRBD2
CASSLSGQGNSPLHF,TGTGCCAGCAGTTTATCAGGACAGGGGAATTCACCCCTCCACTTT,15,TRBV27,-,TRBJ1-6,TRBD1
CASMVDRNTGELFF,TGTGCCAGTATGGTGGACAGGAACACCGGGGAGCTGTTTTTT,14,TRBV19,-,TRBJ2-2,-
CASSEGQGPPQYF,TGTGCCAGCAGTGAGGGACAGGGGCCGCCGCAGTACTTC,13,TRBV27,-,TRBJ2-7,TRBD1
CASSLYLDSSFTYEQYF,TGTGCCAGCAGCTTGTATCTTGACAGTTCCTTCACCTACGAGCAGTACTTC,17,TRBV7-9,-,TRBJ2-7,-
CASSKIADLYNEQFF,TGTGCCAGCAGCAAGATAGCGGACCTATACAATGAGCAGTTCTTC,15,TRBV3-1/TRBV3-2,-,TRBJ2-1,-
CASSLGRTGGPYEQYF,TGCGCCAGCAGCTTAGGACGGACAGGGGGTCCCTACGAGCAGTACTTC,16,TRBV5-1,-,TRBJ2-7,TRBD1
CASSMYSGAGGEETQYF,TGTGCCAGTAGTATGTACTCGGGAGCGGGCGGGGAAGAGACCCAGTACTTC,17,TRBV19,-,TRBJ2-5,-
CASSDRDRVYEQYF,TGTGCCAGCAGTGACCGGGACAGGGTCTACGAGCAGTACTTC,14,TRBV6-1,-,TRBJ2-7,TRBD1
CASSQTSGGRKVPEQFF,TGTGCCAGCAGTCAAACCTCAGGGGGGCGGAAGGTTCCTGAGCAGTTCTTC,17,TRBV5-4,-,TRBJ2-1,-
CASNPGGGIPSYEQYF,TGTGCCAGCAACCCGGGGGGGGGCATACCCTCCTACGAGCAGTACTTC,16,TRBV7-2,-,TRBJ2-7,TRBD2
CASSRDRGSTDTQYF,TGTGCCAGCTCCCGTGACAGGGGTAGCACAGATACGCAGTATTTT,15,TRBV18,-,TRBJ2-3,TRBD1
CASSFSRGEQFF,TGCGCCAGCAGCTTTTCCAGGGGTGAGCAGTTCTTC,12,TRBV5-1,once,TRBJ2-1,-
CASSVTSGSLSGFSYEQYF,TGTGCCAGCAGCGTGACTAGCGGGAGCCTGTCGGGGTTCTCCTACGAGCAGTACTTC,19,TRBV7-2,-,TRBJ2-7,TRBD2
CASRSKGVGFVSPLHF,TGTGCCAGCAGGTCCAAGGGAGTAGGTTTTGTTTCACCCCTCCACTTT,16,TRBV27,-,TRBJ1-6,-
CASPGLLSPYEQYF,TGTGCCAGCCCGGGACTCCTTTCCCCCTACGAGCAGTACTTC,14,TRBV28,-,TRBJ2-7,-
CASSRATTSGRADTQYF,TGTGCCAGCAGCCGGGCGACGACTAGCGGGAGGGCAGATACGCAGTATTTT,17,TRBV5-4,-,TRBJ2-3,TRBD2
CASSPLGGLAGDGETQYF,TGTGCCAGCAGCCCCCTCGGAGGACTAGCGGGAGACGGAGAGACCCAGTACTTC,18,TRBV7-9,-,TRBJ2-5,TRBD2
CASSPLDEDYEQYF,TGTGCCAGCAGTCCCCTAGACGAGGACTACGAGCAGTACTTC,14,TRBV27,-,TRBJ2-7,-
CASSWAGGSGRNYEQYF,TGTGCCAGTAGTTGGGCCGGGGGATCGGGGAGGAACTACGAGCAGTACTTC,17,TRBV19,-,TRBJ2-7,-
CASSLAGPSSYEQYF,TGTGCCAGCAGCTTGGCGGGACCTTCTAGCTACGAGCAGTACTTC,15,TRBV7-2,once,TRBJ2-7,-
CASSFRGRDNSPLHF,TGCGCCAGCAGCTTCAGGGGACGGGATAATTCACCCCTCCACTTT,15,TRBV5-1,once,TRBJ1-6,-
CASSYSTGQRNTEAFF,TGTGCCAGCAGTTACTCGACGGGACAGCGGAACACTGAAGCTTTCTTT,16,TRBV6-2/TRBV6-3,-,TRBJ1-1,TRBD1
CASSQEAGPRNQPQHF,TGTGCCAGCAGCCAAGAAGCGGGACCGAGAAATCAGCCCCAGCATTTT,16,TRBV4-2,-,TRBJ1-5,-
CASSYGAGPPSYEQYF,TGTGCCAGCAGTTACGGGGCGGGACCGCCCTCCTACGAGCAGTACTTC,16,TRBV6-5,few,TRBJ2-7,-